This section outlines one T cell receptor (beta chain) sequence together with its context. The sample originates from a study of CD8 T cells in Susac syndrome. It was healthy donors who served as the controls, matched for age and sex. RNA, at roughly 0.45 to 1 ug, was reverse transcribed with random hexamers. The method of amplification for TCR beta CDR3 was immunoSEQ multiplex PCR, covering 54 Vbeta and 13 Jbeta. MiXCR was run by TCRdb on the immunoSEQ multiplex PCR reads, yielding one entry per CDR3 protein. The data show roughly 190,000 distinct CDR3 sequences, approximately 93% seen once. CDR3 length: 15 amino acids. Trimming at V came to 2 bases and at J to 5 bases, leaving 6 bases not matched to a gene. The germline V gene has CDR1 SNHLY and CDR2 FYNNEI.

Sequencing input: CD4+ T cells from PBMCs. The rearrangement uses TRBV2 and TRBJ1-5, with TRBD1 matching 7 bases. The origin of this receptor is a human donor in good health. In DNA form, the CDR3 reads TGTGCCAGCAGTGAACGGACAGGCCTTGATCAGCCCCAGCATTTT. Protein product: CASSERTGLDQPQHF.